Many counts were recorded for the clone carrying this T cell receptor beta chain. The entry originates in a study of blood T cells in healthy people across ages. Next came a second PCR, run for roughly 7 to 12 cycles, which used a sample-barcoded 5' primer along with a J-beta primer mix. MiXCR was run by TCRdb on the 5' RACE reads, yielding one entry per CDR3 protein. The table shows approximately 680,000 distinct CDR3 sequences, with approximately 29% occurring only once. Germline V gene sequence: CDR1 MDHEN, CDR2 SYDVKM. V was shortened by 10 bases and J by 6 bases, with 12 bases between the two germline ends. This CDR3 spans 11 amino acids.

The sample comprised blood. The chain links TRBV28 to TRBJ1-1; D gene uncertain. This TCR was sampled from a woman at least 80 years old in good health. The CDR3 nucleotides read TGTGCCACCCGAAGCCGCCCTGAAGCTTTCTTT. Encoded protein: CATRSRPEAFF.